A selection of T cell receptor beta chains follows, all from one sample in a study of blood T cells in healthy people across ages. TCRdb processed the 5' RACE reads anew with MiXCR; each CDR3 protein has one entry. The sample contains about 1.7 million distinct CDR3 sequences, 25% to 30% of which appear only once. Material for sequencing was blood. These receptors came from a young woman in good health. CDR3s include the opening cysteine and the closing phenylalanine or tryptophan. A D gene is named only where the DNA matches it firmly. Only some rows state a clone size, as once, few, many or a class for expanded clones.

d_gene,j_gene,abundance,v_gene,CDR3nt,CDR3aa
.,TRBJ1-5,.,TRBV12-3/TRBV12-4,TGTGCCAGCAGTTTTATGGGGGGCGTTAGCAATCAGCCCCAGCATTTT,CASSFMGGVSNQPQHF
.,TRBJ2-1,.,TRBV20-1,TGCAGTGCCCGACCCTCCCGGGGGAGAAGCTACAATGAGCAGTTCTTC,CSARPSRGRSYNEQFF
.,TRBJ2-4,.,TRBV28,TGTGCCAGCGGGTCCCTAGATGGCCAGTACTTC,CASGSLDGQYF
.,TRBJ2-3,few,TRBV24-1,TGTGCCACCAGTGATTTGCACGTCTTAGATACGCAGTATTTT,CATSDLHVLDTQYF
.,TRBJ2-5,many,TRBV29-1,TGCAGCGTTGTCAAGGAGACCCAGTACTTC,CSVVKETQYF
.,TRBJ1-1,few,TRBV5-1,TGCGCCAGCAGCTTAAGCCTAGAAGGGACTGAAGCTTTCTTT,CASSLSLEGTEAFF
.,TRBJ1-2,many,TRBV10-1,TGCGCCAGCAAACGGGTGTGGGGCTACACCTTC,CASKRVWGYTF
TRBD1,TRBJ1-1,few,TRBV5-1,TGCGCCAGCAATACAGGGGATCCCACTGAAGCTTTCTTT,CASNTGDPTEAFF
TRBD1,TRBJ1-2,.,TRBV7-8,TGTGCCAGCAGCCGCGGACAGGGGGCGCGGGGGCGCGGCTACACCTTC,CASSRGQGARGRGYTF
.,TRBJ2-5,.,TRBV6-2/TRBV6-3,TGTGCCAGCAGACAGGGTCTAGGCCAAGAGACCCAGTACTTC,CASRQGLGQETQYF